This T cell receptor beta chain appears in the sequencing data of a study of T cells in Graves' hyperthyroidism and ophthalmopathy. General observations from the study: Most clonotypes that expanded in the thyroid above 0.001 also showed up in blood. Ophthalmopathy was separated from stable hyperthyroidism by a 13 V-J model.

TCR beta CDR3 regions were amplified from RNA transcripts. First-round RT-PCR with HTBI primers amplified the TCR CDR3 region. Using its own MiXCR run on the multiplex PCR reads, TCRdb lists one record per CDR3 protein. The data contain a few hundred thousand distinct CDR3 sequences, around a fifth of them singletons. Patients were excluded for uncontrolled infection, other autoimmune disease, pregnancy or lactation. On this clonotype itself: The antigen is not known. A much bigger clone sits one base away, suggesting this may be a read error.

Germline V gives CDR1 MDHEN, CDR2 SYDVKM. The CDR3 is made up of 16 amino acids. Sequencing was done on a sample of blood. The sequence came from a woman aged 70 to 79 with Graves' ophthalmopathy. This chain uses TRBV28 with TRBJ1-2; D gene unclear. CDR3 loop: CASRFPGPTPIYGHTF. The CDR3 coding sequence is TGTGCCAGCAGATTCCCGGGCCCTACTCCCATTTATGGCCACACCTTC.